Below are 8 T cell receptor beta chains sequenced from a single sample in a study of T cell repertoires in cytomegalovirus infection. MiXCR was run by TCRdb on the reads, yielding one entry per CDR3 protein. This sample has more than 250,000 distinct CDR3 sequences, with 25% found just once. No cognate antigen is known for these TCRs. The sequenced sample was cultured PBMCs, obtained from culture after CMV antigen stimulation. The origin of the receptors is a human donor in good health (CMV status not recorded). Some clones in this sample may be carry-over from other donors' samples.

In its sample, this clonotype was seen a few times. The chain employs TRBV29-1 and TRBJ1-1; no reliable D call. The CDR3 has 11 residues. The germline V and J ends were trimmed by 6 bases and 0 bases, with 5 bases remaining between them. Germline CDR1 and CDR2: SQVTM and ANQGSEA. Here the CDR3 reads CSVAMNTEAFF. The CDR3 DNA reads TGCAGCGTAGCCATGAACACTGAAGCTTTCTTT.

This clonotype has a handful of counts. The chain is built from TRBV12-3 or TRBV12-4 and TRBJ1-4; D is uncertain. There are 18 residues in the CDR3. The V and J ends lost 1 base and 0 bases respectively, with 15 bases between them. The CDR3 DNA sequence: TGTGCCAGCAGTTTAGACAGAAACGAACTTGCAACTAATGAAAAACTGTTTTTT. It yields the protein CASSLDRNELATNEKLFF.

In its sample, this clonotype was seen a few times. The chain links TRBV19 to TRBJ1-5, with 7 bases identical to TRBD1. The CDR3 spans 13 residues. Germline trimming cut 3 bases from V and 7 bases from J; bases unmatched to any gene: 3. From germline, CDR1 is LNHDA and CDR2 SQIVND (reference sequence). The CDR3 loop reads CASSIQGEQPQHF. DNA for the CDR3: TGTGCCAGTAGTATCCAGGGGGAGCAGCCCCAGCATTTT.

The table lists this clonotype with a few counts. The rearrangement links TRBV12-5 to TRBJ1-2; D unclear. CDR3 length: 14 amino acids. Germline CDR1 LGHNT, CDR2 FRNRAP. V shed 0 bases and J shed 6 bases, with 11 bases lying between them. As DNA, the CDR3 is TGTGCTAGTGGTTTGGTACGAGGAGGCAATGGCTACACCTTC. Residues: CASGLVRGGNGYTF. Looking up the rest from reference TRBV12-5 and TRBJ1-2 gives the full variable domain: DARVTQTPRHKVTEMGQEVTMRCQPILGHNTVFWYRQTMMQGLELLAYFRNRAPLDDSGMPKDRFSAEMPDATLATLKIQPSEPRDSAVYFCASGLVRGGNGYTFGSGTRLTVV.

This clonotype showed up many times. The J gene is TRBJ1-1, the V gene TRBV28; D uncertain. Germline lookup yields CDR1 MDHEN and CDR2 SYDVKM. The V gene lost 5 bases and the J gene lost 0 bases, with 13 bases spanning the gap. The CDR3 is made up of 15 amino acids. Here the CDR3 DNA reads TGTGCCAGCAGTCCTGCCGGACGGATGAACACTGAAGCTTTCTTT. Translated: CASSPAGRMNTEAFF. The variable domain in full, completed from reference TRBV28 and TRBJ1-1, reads DVKVTQSSRYLVKRTGEKVFLECVQDMDHENMFWYRQDPGLGLRLIYFSYDVKMKEKGDIPEGYSVSREKKERFSLILESASTNQTSMYLCASSPAGRMNTEAFFGQGTRLTVV.

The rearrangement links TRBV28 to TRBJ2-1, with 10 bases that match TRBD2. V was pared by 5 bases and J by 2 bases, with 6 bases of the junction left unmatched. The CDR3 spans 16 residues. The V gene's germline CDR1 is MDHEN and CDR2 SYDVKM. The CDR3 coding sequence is TGTGCCAGCAGTCTTACCGGGACTAGCGCCTACAATGAGCAGTTCTTC. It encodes CASSLTGTSAYNEQFF. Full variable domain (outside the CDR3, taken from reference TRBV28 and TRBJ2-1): DVKVTQSSRYLVKRTGEKVFLECVQDMDHENMFWYRQDPGLGLRLIYFSYDVKMKEKGDIPEGYSVSREKKERFSLILESASTNQTSMYLCASSLTGTSAYNEQFFGPGTRLTVL.

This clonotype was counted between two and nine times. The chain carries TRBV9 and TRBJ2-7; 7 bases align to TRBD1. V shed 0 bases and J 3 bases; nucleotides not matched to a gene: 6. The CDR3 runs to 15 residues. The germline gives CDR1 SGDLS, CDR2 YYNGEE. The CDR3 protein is CASSVGQGVLYEQYF. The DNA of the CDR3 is TGTGCCAGCAGCGTAGGGCAGGGGGTCCTCTACGAGCAGTACTTC.

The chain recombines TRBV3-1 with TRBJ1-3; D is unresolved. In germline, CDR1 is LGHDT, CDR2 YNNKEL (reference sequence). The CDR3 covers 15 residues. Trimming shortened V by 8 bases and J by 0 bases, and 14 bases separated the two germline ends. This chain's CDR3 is CASAEAGSSGNTIYF. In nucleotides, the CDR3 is TGTGCCAGCGCCGAGGCCGGGAGCTCTGGAAACACCATATATTTT.